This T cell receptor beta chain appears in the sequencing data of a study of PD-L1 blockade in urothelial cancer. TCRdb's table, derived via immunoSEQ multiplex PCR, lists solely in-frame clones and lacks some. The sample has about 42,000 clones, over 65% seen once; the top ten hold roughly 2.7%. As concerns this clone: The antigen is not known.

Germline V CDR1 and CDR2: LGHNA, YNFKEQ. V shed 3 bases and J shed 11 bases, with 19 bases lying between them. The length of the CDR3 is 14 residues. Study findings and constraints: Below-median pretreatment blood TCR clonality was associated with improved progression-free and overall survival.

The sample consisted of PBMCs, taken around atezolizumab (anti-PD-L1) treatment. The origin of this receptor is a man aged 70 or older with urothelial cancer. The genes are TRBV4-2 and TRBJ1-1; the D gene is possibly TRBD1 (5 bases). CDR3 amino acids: CASSHSQGSVEAFF. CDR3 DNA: TGTGCCAGCAGCCATTCTCAGGGTTCGGTTGAGGCTTTCTTT.